The clone carrying this TCR beta chain showed up just a few times. These data belong to a study of T cells in Graves' hyperthyroidism and ophthalmopathy. TCR beta CDR3 sequences were amplified from RNA transcripts. RT-PCR in the first round (using the HTBI primer set) targeted the TCR CDR3. MiXCR was run by TCRdb on the multiplex PCR reads, yielding one entry per CDR3 protein. The table has over 250,000 distinct CDR3 sequences, approximately 15% seen once. This CDR3 is built from 15 residues. Germline V gene sequence: CDR1 SEHNR, CDR2 FQNEAQ (reference sequence). J lost 4 bases, V lost 2 bases, and 7 bases had no gene match.

The TCR sequence derives from a woman aged 55-70 years with Graves' ophthalmopathy. The sample comprised blood. This sequence joins TRBV7-9 and TRBJ1-2, with 7 positions matching TRBD1. CDR3 nucleotide sequence: TGTGCCAGCAGCTTATCCCTAGACAGGGCCTATGGCTACACCTTC. Its translation: CASSLSLDRAYGYTF. Full variable domain (remainder filled in from reference TRBV7-9 and TRBJ1-2): DTGVSQNPRHKITKRGQNVTFRCDPISEHNRLYWYRQTLGQGPEFLTYFQNEAQLEKSRLLSDRFSAERPKGSFSTLEIQRTEQGDSAMYLCASSLSLDRAYGYTFGSGTRLTVV.